This TCR beta chain was sequenced for a study of neurological immune-mediated disorders. Whole-study findings and limits: HTLV-1-associated myelopathy led in TCR clonal expansion, while multiple sclerosis ranked lowest, below healthy controls. No expanded-clone CDR3 amino acid sequence recurred across subjects, suggesting private TCR-beta repertoires.

The cDNA came from 5'RACE with 10-nucleotide random UMIs. TCRdb re-derived calls from the 5' RACE reads in MiXCR, one entry per CDR3 protein. The table lists about 50,000 distinct CDR3 sequences, 10% of them singletons. The length of the CDR3 is 15 residues. V dropped 2 bases and J dropped 7 bases, with 15 bases sitting between them. Germline CDR1 reads SGHRS; CDR2 reads YFSETQ. At least ten counts were recorded for this clonotype. The antigen is unknown. The chain carries TRBV5-1 and TRBJ2-2; D possibly uses TRBD1 or TRBD2 (5 bases each). Material for sequencing was PBMCs. The receptor's source is a man between 65 and 79 years old with HTLV-1-associated myelopathy (HAM/TSP). CDR3 residues: CASSFDGTSGGELFF. CDR3 DNA sequence: TGCGCCAGCAGCTTCGATGGGACGTCTGGCGGGGAGCTGTTTTTT.